This T cell receptor beta chain was retrieved from a study of early T cells in non-severe SARS-CoV-2 infection. Overall study: Whole-blood bulk RNA, unsorted, was sequenced, and chains were unpaired.

Individually, cDNA molecules had unique molecular identifiers attached to them. TCRdb itself ran the 5' RACE reads through MiXCR, one entry per CDR3 protein. The data hold fewer than 120,000 distinct CDR3 sequences, with roughly 13% observed a single time. The table lists this clonotype with many counts. The antigen is not known. Study-wide results and caveats: The matching step, a VDJdb search, favored anti-spike CD8 responses and missed private and CD4 specificities.

This CDR3 has 16 residues. The germline V gene encodes CDR1 MNHEY and CDR2 SMNVEV (reference sequence). Trimming cost V 4 bases and J 0 bases; bases outside gene matches: 6. The chain is built from TRBV27 and TRBJ2-7; 10 bases fit TRBD1. This TCR was sampled from an adult who was a healthcare worker with PCR-confirmed SARS-CoV-2 infection or an uninfected control (not recorded which). This specimen consisted of whole blood, obtained at baseline. CDR3 nucleotide sequence: TGTGCCAGCAGTTATGGACAGGGGGTAGCCTCCTACGAGCAGTACTTC. As protein: CASSYGQGVASYEQYF.